This entry features one TCR beta chain sequence. Its antigen is undetermined. This CDR3 is built from 16 residues. The germline V gene encodes CDR1 LNHNV and CDR2 YYDKDF (reference sequence). V was pared by 1 base and J by 2 bases, with 5 bases of the junction left unmatched. The data were taken from a study of cytomegalovirus exposure and HLA in healthy donors. Study-level results: Cytomegalovirus status, reportedly, was diagnosed with high specificity and sensitivity by the classifier. Evidence from a later analysis indicated that most CMV-associated TCR beta chains looked HLA-restricted. In most subjects, TCR beta sequences reportedly gave accurate predictions of HLA-A and HLA-B alleles.

The PCR had 60 Vbeta and 13 Jbeta primers. Data came from immunoSEQ multiplex PCR; TCRdb stores just in-frame clones and leaves some out. This sample yields about 160,000 clones, of which around 83% are seen a single time; 7.5% to 9.5% belongs to the top ten. The gene calls are TRBV15 and TRBJ2-3; 8 nucleotides match TRBD2. The TCR was taken from a male donor in good health and CMV-seropositive. The specimen was PBMCs. The CDR3 loop is CATSRGATSATDTQYF. DNA of the CDR3: TGTGCCACCAGCAGAGGTGCGACTAGCGCCACAGATACGCAGTATTTT.